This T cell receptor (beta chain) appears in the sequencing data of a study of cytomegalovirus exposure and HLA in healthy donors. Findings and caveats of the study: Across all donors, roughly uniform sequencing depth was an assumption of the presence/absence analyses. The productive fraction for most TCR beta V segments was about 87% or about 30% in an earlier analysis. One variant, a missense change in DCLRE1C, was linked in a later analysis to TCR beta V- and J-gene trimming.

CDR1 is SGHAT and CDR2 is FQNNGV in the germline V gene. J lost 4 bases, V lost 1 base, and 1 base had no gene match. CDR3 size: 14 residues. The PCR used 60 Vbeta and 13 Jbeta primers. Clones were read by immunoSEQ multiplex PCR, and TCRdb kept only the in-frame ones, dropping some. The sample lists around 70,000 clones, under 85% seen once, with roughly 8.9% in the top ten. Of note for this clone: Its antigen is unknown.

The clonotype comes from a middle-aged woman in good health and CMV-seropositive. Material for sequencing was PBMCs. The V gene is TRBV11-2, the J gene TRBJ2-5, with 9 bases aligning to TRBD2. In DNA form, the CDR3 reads TGTGCCAGCAGCTTAGGTAGCGGGGGAGAGACCCAGTACTTC. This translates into CASSLGSGGETQYF.